The TCR beta chain under discussion was sequenced for a study of patients and donors after allogeneic stem cell transplantation. The CDR3 runs to 16 residues. Germline CDR1 reads DFQATT; CDR2 reads SNEGSKA (reference sequence). V was pared by 5 bases and J by 5 bases, with 16 bases of the junction left unmatched. TCRdb reprocessed the RT-PCR reads via MiXCR and lists one record per CDR3 protein. The profile covers 200,000 to 250,000 distinct CDR3 sequences, with 11% to 15% appearing a single time and roughly 10% taken by the ten largest. The source of this sequence is a human donor who was either an allogeneic HSCT recipient or a stem cell or donor lymphocyte infusion donor (not recorded which). It is not recorded whose cells these are; they may come from a transplant donor. Sequencing was performed on blood, either unsorted or a sorted T cell fraction (not recorded which). The chain couples TRBV20-1 to TRBJ2-5, with TRBD2 identical over 8 bases. CDR3 bases: TGCAGTGCTCCTCGGGGGAGCGGGAGTTTCTTGGAGACCCAGTACTTC. It codes for CSAPRGSGSFLETQYF.